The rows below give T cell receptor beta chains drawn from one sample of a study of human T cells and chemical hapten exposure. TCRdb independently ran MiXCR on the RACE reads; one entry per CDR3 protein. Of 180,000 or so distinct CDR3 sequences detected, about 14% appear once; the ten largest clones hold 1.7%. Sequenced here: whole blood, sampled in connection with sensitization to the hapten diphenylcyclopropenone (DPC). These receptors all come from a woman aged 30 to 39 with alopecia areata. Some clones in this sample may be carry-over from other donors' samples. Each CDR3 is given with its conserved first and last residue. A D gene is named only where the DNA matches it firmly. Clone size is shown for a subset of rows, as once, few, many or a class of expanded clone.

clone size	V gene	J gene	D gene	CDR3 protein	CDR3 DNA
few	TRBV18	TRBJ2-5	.	CASSPQEGMQETQYF	TGTGCCAGCTCACCTCAGGAGGGGATGCAAGAGACCCAGTACTTC
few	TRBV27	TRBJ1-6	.	CASSSRDSYNSPLHF	TGTGCCAGCAGTTCCCGAGACTCCTATAATTCACCCCTCCACTTT
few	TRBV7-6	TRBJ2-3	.	CASSPTQVQRRDTQYF	TGTGCCAGCAGCCCCACCCAAGTTCAGAGAAGGGATACGCAGTATTTT
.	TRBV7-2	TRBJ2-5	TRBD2	CASRVSGEETQYF	TGTGCCAGCAGGGTTAGCGGGGAGGAGACCCAGTACTTC
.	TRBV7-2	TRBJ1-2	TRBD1	CASSLDRDYGYTF	TGTGCCAGCAGCCTCGACAGGGACTATGGCTACACCTTC
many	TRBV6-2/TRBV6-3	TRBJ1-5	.	CASSLSVNQPQHF	TGTGCCAGCAGCCTCTCCGTCAATCAGCCCCAGCATTTT
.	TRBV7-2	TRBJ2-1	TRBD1	CASSPQGHEQFF	TGTGCCAGCAGCCCACAGGGGCATGAGCAGTTCTTC
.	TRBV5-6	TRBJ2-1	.	CASSQPWDGYYNEQFF	TGTGCCAGCAGCCAACCGTGGGACGGCTACTACAATGAGCAGTTCTTC
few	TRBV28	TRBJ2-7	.	CASSPATSEAYEQYF	TGTGCCAGCAGTCCAGCTACCTCAGAGGCCTACGAGCAGTACTTC
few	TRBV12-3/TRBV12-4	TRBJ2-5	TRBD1	CASSSRQGGETQYF	TGTGCCAGCAGTTCCCGACAGGGTGGAGAGACCCAGTACTTC
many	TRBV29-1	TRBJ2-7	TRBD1	CSVEGQGYEQYF	TGCAGCGTTGAGGGACAGGGCTACGAGCAGTACTTC
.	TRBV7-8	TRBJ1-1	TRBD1	CASSRPGTGAGTEAFF	TGTGCCAGCAGCCGCCCCGGGACAGGGGCCGGCACTGAAGCTTTCTTT
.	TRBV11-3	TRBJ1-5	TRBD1	CASSLPCGTGGMSNQPQHF	TGTGCCAGCAGTCTCCCGTGCGGGACAGGGGGCATGAGCAATCAGCCCCAGCATTTT
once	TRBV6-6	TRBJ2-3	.	CASSYRGPPTDTQYF	TGTGCCAGCAGTTATAGGGGACCCCCCACAGATACGCAGTATTTT
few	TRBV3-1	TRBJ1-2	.	CASSQDTGAFYGYTF	TGTGCCAGCAGCCAAGATACAGGAGCATTCTATGGCTACACCTTC
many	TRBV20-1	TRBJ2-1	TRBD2	CSARGTSGPYNEQFF	TGCAGTGCTAGAGGGACTAGCGGCCCCTACAATGAGCAGTTCTTC
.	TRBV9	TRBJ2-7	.	CASSPDPGWGPYEQYF	TGTGCCAGCAGCCCAGACCCGGGATGGGGCCCCTACGAGCAGTACTTC
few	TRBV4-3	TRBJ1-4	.	CASSQGAGRLDEKLFF	TGCGCCAGCAGCCAAGGCGCGGGACGGCTTGATGAAAAACTGTTTTTT
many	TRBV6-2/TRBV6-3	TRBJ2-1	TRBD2	CASSTMAGTSLNEQFF	TGTGCCAGCAGTACAATGGCCGGGACTAGCCTCAATGAGCAGTTCTTC
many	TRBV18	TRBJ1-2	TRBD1	CASSPGQGAGYTF	TGTGCCAGCTCACCAGGACAGGGGGCCGGCTACACCTTC